This T cell receptor beta chain was retrieved from a study of vaccination effects on CD4 cells after COVID-19 (dated by TCRdb to the early 2020s). Regarding the research as a whole: In the ViraFEST assay, PBMC were stimulated with viral peptide pools, and antigen-specific CD4+ T cell clonotypes were then identified by expansion using TCR sequencing. Participants received two doses of either the BNT162b2 or the mRNA-1273 mRNA SARS-CoV-2 vaccine. Roughly 2.1 million PBMC per well were cultured in IMDM with 5% human AB serum, 10 IU/ml IL-2 and gentamicin, plus 10 ug/ml peptides. In both COVID-19 convalescent patients and infection-naive vaccine recipients, the study compared SARS-CoV-2 spike-specific CD4+ TCR repertoires from before mRNA vaccination with those from after it. A total of approximately 9 COVID-19 convalescent patients and several SARS-CoV-2-naive healthy vaccine recipients were included in the full study. Cultures from other donors in the study were sequenced with the Oncomine TCR Beta short-read assay on an Illumina iSeq 100. Overall study outcomes, separate from this receptor: Marked clonal contraction was observed in both infection-induced and vaccine-induced clones at late post-vaccination timepoints, consistent with waning T cell responses. Limitations of the study were the small number of convalescent patients and the absence of early post-infection timepoints. In healthy vaccine recipients, vaccine-induced clones were almost all SARS-CoV-2 mono-reactive, with only 1 of 255 cross-reactive with common cold coronaviruses.

This clone was seen a few times. The antigen it binds to is not known. Per-base qualities were not stored, and no clone one base away is much larger. After around 11 days of culture, CD4+ T cells were isolated with the EasySep CD4+ T cell isolation kit. Negative nucleocapsid antibody results before and after vaccination confirmed that the healthy vaccine recipients had no prior SARS-CoV-2 infection. On days 3 and 7, half of the culture medium was replaced with fresh IL-2-containing medium. Each peptide stimulation condition was cultured in triplicate wells unless otherwise noted. PBMC were separated from whole blood using Ficoll-Paque Plus gradient centrifugation and were then either cryopreserved at -140C or used fresh. The QIAamp micro DNA kit was used to extract genomic DNA from the cultured CD4+ T cells. The receptor library was made with the immunoSEQ multiplex PCR assay. DNA from the cultured and isolated CD4+ T cells underwent TCR beta CDR3 sequencing. The original pipeline was this. Non-productive TCR sequences were discarded, and reads were trimmed to the CDR3 region, with only CDR3s of 7 or more amino acids retained. The MANAFEST web app was used to pick out antigen-specific clonotypes by comparing their expansion in peptide wells with that in reference cultures. For clones to be considered positive, expansion at FDR<0.05 versus reference and all other wells, an odds ratio above 5, and a frequency above 0.1% in two replicate wells were required. Cross-reactive clonotypes were defined as significantly expanded in SARS-CoV-2 spike wells and in at least one common cold coronavirus spike condition. CDR3 similarity was assessed by Levenshtein distance with the stringdist R package, and unrooted trees were built with ape in R 3.6.1. Held by TCRdb, this immuneACCESS table contains in-frame sequences only and omits some clones. Under half of the omission traces to an unresolved V gene where checked; the cause of the rest is unknown. From that table come the V and J calls and clone size; the DNA was used to work out D and trimming. The sample table contains around 41,000 clones; only one count was recorded for about four fifths of them. 2.5% to 3.5% of the sample goes to the ten largest clones.

Per the germline V gene, SGHRS is the CDR1 and YFSETQ is the CDR2. V and J lose 0 bases and 0 bases, and a span of 7 bases separates them. The cysteine opens and the phenylalanine closes a CDR3 of 16 amino acids. Just CDR3 DNA is preserved here, 48 bases in frame from base 1. The receptor chain draws on TRBV5-1 and TRBJ2-6; matching of 6 bases hints at TRBD2 as the D gene. The sample consisted of CD4+ T cells from PBMCs cultured without peptide, taken before COVID-19 vaccination. The clonotype comes from a human donor who received a COVID-19 vaccine. The base sequence is TGCGCCAGCAGCTTGGTCGGGAGCTCTGGGGCCAACGTCCTGACTTTC. Its protein reads: CASSLVGSSGANVLTF.